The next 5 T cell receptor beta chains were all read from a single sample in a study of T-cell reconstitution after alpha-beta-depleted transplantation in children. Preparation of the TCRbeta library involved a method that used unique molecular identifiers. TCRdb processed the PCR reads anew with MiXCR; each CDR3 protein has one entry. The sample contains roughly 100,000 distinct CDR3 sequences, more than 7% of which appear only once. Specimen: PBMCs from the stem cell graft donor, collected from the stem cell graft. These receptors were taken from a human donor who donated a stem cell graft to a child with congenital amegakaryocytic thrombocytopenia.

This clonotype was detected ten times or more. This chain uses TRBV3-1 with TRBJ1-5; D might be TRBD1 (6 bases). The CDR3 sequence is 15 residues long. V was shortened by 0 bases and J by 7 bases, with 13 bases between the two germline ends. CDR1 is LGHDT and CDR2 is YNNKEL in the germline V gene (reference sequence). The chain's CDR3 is CASSQDLQGEQPQHF. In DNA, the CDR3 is TGTGCCAGCAGCCAAGATTTACAGGGAGAACAGCCCCAGCATTTT.

Here the CDR3 reads CSAREQSGNTIYF. DNA of the CDR3: TGCAGTGCTAGAGAGCAGTCTGGAAACACCATATATTTT. V is TRBV20-1 and J is TRBJ1-3; D is unclear. Germline V lookup: CDR1 DFQATT, CDR2 SNEGSKA (reference sequence). Trimming cost V 0 bases and J 1 base, with 4 bases left between them. This CDR3 region has 13 residues.

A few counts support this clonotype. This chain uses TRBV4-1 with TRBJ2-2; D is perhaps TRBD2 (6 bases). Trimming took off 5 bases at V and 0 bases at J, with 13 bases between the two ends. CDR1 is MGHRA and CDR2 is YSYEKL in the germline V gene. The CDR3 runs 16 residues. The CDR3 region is CASSMNWGANTGELFF. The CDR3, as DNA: TGCGCCAGCAGCATGAACTGGGGGGCGAACACCGGGGAGCTGTTTTTT.

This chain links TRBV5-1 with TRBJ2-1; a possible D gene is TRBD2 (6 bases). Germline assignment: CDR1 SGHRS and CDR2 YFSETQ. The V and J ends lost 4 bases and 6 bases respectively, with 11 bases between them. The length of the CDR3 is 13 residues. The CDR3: CASSTGTFNEQFF. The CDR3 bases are TGCGCCAGCAGCACCGGGACTTTCAATGAGCAGTTCTTC.

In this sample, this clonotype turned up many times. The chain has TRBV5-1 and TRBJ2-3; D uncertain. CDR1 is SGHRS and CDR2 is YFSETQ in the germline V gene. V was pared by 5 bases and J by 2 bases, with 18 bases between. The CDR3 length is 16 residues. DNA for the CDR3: TGCGCCAGCAGTCTCTCTTCCCAACCCCTCACAGATACGCAGTATTTT. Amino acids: CASSLSSQPLTDTQYF.